This TCR beta chain was recorded in a study of sequential checkpoint blockade in melanoma. Study background: Maintenance nivolumab came after either treatment sequence. About 90 pretreatment tumor DNA samples were TCRβ immunosequenced. About two dozen patients had tumor biopsies before treatment and at week 13.

This clone was observed a handful of times. TCRdb keeps only in-frame clones here, not all; method: immunoSEQ multiplex PCR. The data show 2,500 or so clones, around 30% seen once. The treatment is: randomized to nivolumab then ipilimumab (arm A) or the reverse (arm B). None of the patients previously received DNA-damaging chemotherapy. V was cut by 4 bases and J by 3 bases, with 13 bases left in between. CDR1 SQVTM and CDR2 ANQGSEA come from the germline V gene. This CDR3 is 13 amino acids long. The sequenced sample was tumor tissue (inferred from file names), obtained from a patient given nivolumab and ipilimumab in sequence. This chain uses TRBV29-1 with TRBJ2-7; possible D gene TRBD1, 6 bases. This sequence was found in a human donor with melanoma. CDR3 nucleotide sequence: TGCAGCGTTGTTGGGCAGGGGATCTACGAGCAGTACTTC. It is translated as CSVVGQGIYEQYF.